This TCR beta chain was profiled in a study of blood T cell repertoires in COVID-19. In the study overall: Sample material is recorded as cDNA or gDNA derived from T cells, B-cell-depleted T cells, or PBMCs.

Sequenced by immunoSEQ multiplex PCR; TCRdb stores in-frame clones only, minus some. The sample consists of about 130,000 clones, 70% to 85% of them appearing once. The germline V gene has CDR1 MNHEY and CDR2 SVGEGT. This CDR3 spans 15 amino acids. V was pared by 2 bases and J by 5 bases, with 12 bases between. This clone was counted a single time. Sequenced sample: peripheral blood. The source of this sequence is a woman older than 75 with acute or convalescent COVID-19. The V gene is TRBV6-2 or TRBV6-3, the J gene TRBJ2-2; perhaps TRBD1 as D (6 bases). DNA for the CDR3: TGTGCCAGCAGTTACATGGGGGCCCGGACCGGGGAGCTGTTTTTT. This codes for CASSYMGARTGELFF.